The 32 T cell receptor beta chains presented below share a single source sample, sequenced in a study of T-cell reconstitution after alpha-beta-depleted transplantation in children (dated by TCRdb to about 2016). Libraries came from PCR. Sequencer: Illumina HiSeq 2500. TCR libraries were prepared with molecular barcoding, using unique molecular identifiers to normalize TCRbeta repertoire quantification. TCRdb itself trimmed the public reads at Q25 with fastp, ran MiXCR and retained productive beta chains. Entries that share a CDR3 protein sequence are merged under the most common genes and DNA. This sample has 60,000 to 80,000 distinct CDR3 sequences in its table, and around 7.9% of those were observed once. Jointly, the top ten make up approximately 2.3% of the sample. Sequenced material: PBMCs from the stem cell graft donor, taken from the stem cell graft. All receptors derive from a human donor who donated a stem cell graft to a child with acute lymphoblastic leukemia.

In this sample, this clonotype turned up many times. The V call is TRBV6-5, the J call TRBJ2-7; 7 nucleotides agree with TRBD1. The CDR3 is made up of 14 amino acids. The V and J ends lost 7 bases and 2 bases, in that order; junction bases with no gene match: 8. Germline V lookup: CDR1 MNHEY, CDR2 SVGAGI. CDR3 nucleotide sequence: TGTGCCAGCAAGACCGACAGGGACACCTACGAGCAGTACTTC. Its protein product is CASKTDRDTYEQYF.

The rearrangement uses TRBV19 and TRBJ1-2; no clear D gene. The ends were cut back, 2 bases at V and 1 base at J, with 2 bases in the middle. The V gene's germline CDR1 is LNHDA and CDR2 SQIVND (reference sequence). This CDR3 is built from 12 residues. CDR3 protein: CASSISNYGYTF. In DNA, the CDR3 is TGTGCCAGTAGTATAAGTAACTATGGCTACACCTTC.

At least ten counts were recorded for this clonotype. The rearrangement uses TRBV7-9 and TRBJ2-2; D is ambiguous. With 1 base removed from V and 1 base from J, the gap between germline ends came to 10 bases. The CDR3 has 16 residues. Germline CDR1 is SEHNR and CDR2 is FQNEAQ (reference sequence). The DNA for the CDR3 is TGTGCCAGCAGCTTAGACAGTCCCGGGAACACCGGGGAGCTGTTTTTT. The encoded protein is CASSLDSPGNTGELFF.

This clonotype was recorded many times. The chain joins TRBV29-1 to TRBJ1-1; 8 bases line up with TRBD1. This CDR3 is 11 amino acids long. V gave up 6 bases and J gave up 5 bases; unmatched junction bases: 2. Germline V lookup: CDR1 SQVTM, CDR2 ANQGSEA. CDR3 amino acids: CSVGQGTEAFF. The CDR3 region has the DNA TGCAGCGTAGGACAGGGAACTGAAGCTTTCTTT. Variable domain in full (rest from reference TRBV29-1 and TRBJ1-1): SAVISQKPSRDICQRGTSLTIQCQVDSQVTMMFWYRQQPGQSLTLIATANQGSEATYESGFVIDKFPISRPNLTFSTLTVSNMSPEDSSIYLCSVGQGTEAFFGQGTRLTVV.

As concerns this clonotype: A much bigger clone sits one base away, suggesting this may be a read error. The chain joins TRBV7-3 to TRBJ2-1; 7 bases are shared with TRBD2. The CDR3 runs to 15 residues. The germline CDR1 and CDR2 sequences are SGHTA and FQGTGA. CDR3: CPSSLPTSMNNEQFF. The CDR3 DNA follows: TGTCCCAGCAGCTTACCGACTAGCATGAACAATGAGCAGTTCTTC.

This clonotype was observed a few times. The gene calls are TRBV2 and TRBJ2-1; 8 bases line up with TRBD1. The germline gives CDR1 SNHLY, CDR2 FYNNEI. The V gene end was trimmed by 7 bases and the J gene end by 7 bases; junction bases not matched to a gene: 9. CDR3 length: 14 amino acids. CDR3 coding DNA: TGTGCCAGCACTGACAGGGGCGTTGTGAATGAGCAGTTCTTC. It yields the protein CASTDRGVVNEQFF. Drawing the rest from reference TRBV2 and TRBJ2-1, the complete variable domain is EPEVTQTPSHQVTQMGQEVILRCVPISNHLYFYWYRQILGQKVEFLVSFYNNEISEKSEIFDDQFSVERPDGSNFTLKIRSTKLEDSAMYFCASTDRGVVNEQFFGPGTRLTVL.

There are a few counts of this clonotype. V and J are TRBV7-2 and TRBJ1-1; D gene uncertain. With 7 bases removed from V and 6 bases from J, the gap between germline ends came to 12 bases. Germline V gene lookup returns CDR1 SGHTA and CDR2 FQGNSA. This CDR3 comprises 12 residues. DNA of the CDR3: TGTGCCAGCACCTACCTAGAGGCTGAAGCTTTCTTT. Residues: CASTYLEAEAFF.

This clonotype has a count of ten or more. The chain is built from TRBV3-1 and TRBJ2-3; D ambiguous. In germline, CDR1 is LGHDT, CDR2 YNNKEL (reference sequence). The V and J ends lost 0 bases and 2 bases respectively, with 15 bases between them. This CDR3 is built from 17 residues. In nucleotides, the CDR3 is TGTGCCAGCAGCCAAGATAGCCCTTCCGACATCACAGATACGCAGTATTTT. Protein sequence: CASSQDSPSDITDTQYF.

The sample holds many counts of this clonotype. The chain recombines TRBV5-1 with TRBJ2-1; 7 bases map to TRBD1. CDR1 and CDR2 from the germline V gene are SGHRS and YFSETQ. The CDR3 contains 13 residues. Trimming took 5 bases from V and 9 from J; bases not matched to a gene: 8. The CDR3 sequence: CASSWDRGSEQFF. The CDR3, as DNA: TGCGCCAGCAGTTGGGACAGAGGAAGTGAGCAGTTCTTC.

This clonotype was counted many times. The genes are TRBV7-2 and TRBJ2-5; possibly TRBD2 for D (5 bases). This CDR3 region has 13 residues. Trimming took off 1 base at V and 12 bases at J, with 15 bases between the two ends. Germline lookup yields CDR1 SGHTA and CDR2 FQGNSA. CDR3 in DNA: TGTGCCAGCAGCTTAGTACTCGGTAGCGATAAGTACTTC. It yields the protein CASSLVLGSDKYF. The complete variable domain, with remaining parts taken from reference TRBV7-2 and TRBJ2-5, reads GAGVSQSPSNKVTEKGKDVELRCDPISGHTALYWYRQSLGQGLEFLIYFQGNSAPDKSGLPSDRFSAERTGGSVSTLTIQRTQQEDSAVYLCASSLVLGSDKYFGPGTRLLVL.

This clonotype occurred a few times. This chain uses TRBV20-1 with TRBJ1-4; unclear D gene. The V gene lost 1 base and the J gene lost 5 bases, with 11 bases spanning the gap. The CDR3 sequence is 14 residues long. In germline, CDR1 is DFQATT, CDR2 SNEGSKA (reference sequence). The CDR3 loop reads CSARGRATNEKLFF. CDR3 in DNA: TGCAGTGCTAGAGGGCGGGCTACGAATGAAAAACTGTTTTTT.

This clonotype occurred many times. J is TRBJ2-5 and V is TRBV5-1; 12 positions agree with TRBD1. From germline, CDR1 is SGHRS and CDR2 YFSETQ. J was trimmed by 5 bases and V by 3 bases; bases with no gene match: 8. The length of the CDR3 is 16 residues. The chain's CDR3 is CASSSDGTGGYETQYF. The CDR3, as DNA: TGCGCCAGCAGCTCTGATGGGACAGGGGGCTATGAGACCCAGTACTTC.

This clonotype came up many times. The rearrangement links TRBV4-3 to TRBJ2-1; D is possibly TRBD1 or TRBD2 (6 bases each). Germline V CDR1 and CDR2: LGHNA, YSLEER. CDR3 length equals 16 residues. Trimming removed 2 bases at V and 4 bases at J, with 15 bases between. The CDR3 coding sequence is TGCGCCAGCAGCCAATCCCCGTGGGGGGCGTACAATGAGCAGTTCTTC. It specifies CASSQSPWGAYNEQFF.

This clonotype came up many times. The J gene is TRBJ1-4, the V gene TRBV6-5; 10 bases are a match to TRBD1. Germline lookup yields CDR1 MNHEY and CDR2 SVGAGI. V gave up 4 bases and J gave up 7 bases; unmatched junction bases: 12. The CDR3 contains 17 residues. The CDR3 loop reads CASSLTGGASRVEKLFF. The DNA for the CDR3 is TGTGCCAGCAGTTTGACAGGGGGCGCGTCTCGGGTTGAAAAACTGTTTTTT.

This clonotype was counted ten times or more. The chain carries TRBV5-1 and TRBJ1-1, with D possibly being TRBD1 (5 bases). V was pared by 0 bases and J by 4 bases, with 7 bases between. Germline V gene sequence: CDR1 SGHRS, CDR2 YFSETQ. The CDR3 length is 13 residues. In DNA, the CDR3 is TGCGCCAGCAGCTTGGGGGGGAGCACTGAAGCTTTCTTT. The encoded protein is CASSLGGSTEAFF.

In this sample, this clonotype turned up many times. This rearrangement joins TRBV3-1 to TRBJ2-7; 13 bases match TRBD2. The germline CDR1 and CDR2 sequences are LGHDT and YNNKEL (reference sequence). The CDR3 runs to 15 residues. Trimming removed 4 bases from V and 4 bases from J; junction bases left unmatched: 4. The CDR3 DNA sequence: TGTGCCAGCAGCCCACTAGCGGGAGGGCAATACGAGCAGTACTTC. This translates into CASSPLAGGQYEQYF.

In its sample, this clonotype was seen many times. The chain links TRBV20-1 to TRBJ1-1, with TRBD1 matching over 7 bases. V shed 5 bases and J 7 bases; nucleotides not matched to a gene: 4. Germline CDR1 DFQATT, CDR2 SNEGSKA (reference sequence). There are 11 residues in the CDR3. DNA of the CDR3: TGCAGTGCTGTGAGGACAGGTGAAGCTTTCTTT. This sequence encodes CSAVRTGEAFF.

The sample holds many counts of this clonotype. The V gene is TRBV4-2, the J gene TRBJ2-1; D possibly corresponds to TRBD1 (5 bases). The CDR3 is 15 residues long. Germline V lookup: CDR1 LGHNA, CDR2 YNFKEQ. V lost 0 bases, J lost 1 base, and 7 bases lay in between. The CDR3 is CASSQDGASYNEQFF. In nucleotides, the CDR3 is TGTGCCAGCAGCCAAGATGGGGCGTCCTACAATGAGCAGTTCTTC.

This clonotype occurred a few times. J is TRBJ2-2 and V is TRBV7-8; perhaps D is TRBD1 or TRBD2 (6 bases each). The CDR3 spans 14 residues. Germline V CDR1 and CDR2: SGHVS, FQNEAQ. Trimming pared 6 bases from V and 0 bases from J, leaving 8 bases between. The CDR3 sequence is CASRGGSNTGELFF. The CDR3 DNA sequence: TGTGCCAGCAGAGGGGGGTCGAACACCGGGGAGCTGTTTTTT.

This clonotype was detected ten times or more. This rearrangement joins TRBV4-2 to TRBJ2-7, with D hard to call. From germline, CDR1 is LGHNA and CDR2 YNFKEQ. V was cut by 4 bases and J by 5 bases, with 15 bases left in between. This CDR3 has 14 amino acids. As DNA, the CDR3 is TGTGCCAGCAGCCGGCGAGGAGACTCGGACGAGCAGTACTTC. Encoded protein: CASSRRGDSDEQYF.

This clonotype showed up just a few times. The rearrangement joins TRBV7-9 to TRBJ2-3; the match to TRBD2 covers 15 bases. This CDR3 spans 16 amino acids. The J segment lost 5 bases and the V segment lost 5 bases, leaving 5 bases of the junction unmatched. Per the germline V gene, CDR1 is SEHNR and CDR2 is FQNEAQ (reference sequence). CDR3: CASSPWTSGREDTQYF. The CDR3 nucleotides read TGTGCCAGCAGCCCATGGACTAGCGGGAGGGAAGATACGCAGTATTTT.

This clonotype was recorded at least ten times. J is TRBJ2-7 and V is TRBV5-1, with a weak D call TRBD2 (5 bases). The CDR3 covers 13 residues. Germline V lookup: CDR1 SGHRS, CDR2 YFSETQ. The V and J ends lost 3 bases and 4 bases respectively, with 11 bases between them. The CDR3 sequence is CASSSSGGYEQYF. The CDR3 region has the DNA TGCGCCAGCAGCTCGAGCGGCGGTTACGAGCAGTACTTC.

This clonotype has at least ten counts. This chain joins TRBV11-2 and TRBJ2-7; 8 bases fit TRBD2. CDR1 and CDR2 (germline): SGHAT, FQNNGV. With V trimmed by 6 bases and J by 2 bases, 3 bases remained unmatched. This CDR3 spans 13 amino acids. CDR3 sequence (DNA): TGTGCCAGCAGAGGACTAGCTACCTACGAGCAGTACTTC. Its protein product is CASRGLATYEQYF.

This clonotype has ten or more counts. The genes are TRBV5-1 and TRBJ1-5; D is ambiguous. The CDR3 is 13 amino acids. Between the trimmed V and J ends, which lost 0 bases and 6 bases, there was a span of 7 bases. From germline, CDR1 is SGHRS and CDR2 YFSETQ. The DNA for the CDR3 is TGCGCCAGCAGCTTGGAGGGCACTCAGCCCCAGCATTTT. As protein: CASSLEGTQPQHF.

This clonotype was counted only a few times. The rearrangement joins TRBV11-1 to TRBJ2-3; 8 nucleotides line up with TRBD1. V dropped 6 bases and J dropped 6; count of bases not matched to a gene: 5. The CDR3 runs to 13 residues. Per the germline V gene, CDR1 is SGHAT and CDR2 is FQDESV (reference sequence). The CDR3 region is CASRDRDLDTQYF. The CDR3 DNA reads as TGTGCCAGCAGGGACAGGGATCTGGATACGCAGTATTTT. Supplemented by reference TRBV11-1 and TRBJ2-3, the full variable domain reads EAEVAQSPRYKITEKSQAVAFWCDPISGHATLYWYRQILGQGPELLVQFQDESVVDDSQLPKDRFSAERLKGVDSTLKIQPAELGDSAMYLCASRDRDLDTQYFGPGTRLTVL.

In this sample, this clonotype turned up many times. The chain has TRBV20-1 and TRBJ1-5; 7 positions agree with TRBD1. Germline CDR1 is DFQATT and CDR2 is SNEGSKA (reference sequence). The CDR3 totals 18 residues. Losses at the gene ends were 3 bases for V and 0 bases for J; bases not matched to a gene: 14. The CDR3 sequence: CSASLALEGAYSNQPQHF. DNA of the CDR3: TGCAGTGCTAGCCTTGCCCTTGAGGGGGCGTATAGCAATCAGCCCCAGCATTTT.

This clonotype was seen repeatedly, ten times or more. The DNA is left out, because the CDR3 cannot be placed on it with certainty; the CDR3 is given as TCRdb lists it. V gene TRBV21-1 combines with J gene TRBJ1-5; the table's D call of TRBD1 was not tested on the DNA. TRBV21-1 is a known pseudogene. The CDR3 is 15 residues long, counting both termini. CDR3 residues: CASSKVGTGNQPQHF.

At least ten counts were recorded for this clonotype. The chain couples TRBV18 to TRBJ2-3; the D gene is possibly TRBD2 (6 bases). Trimming took 5 bases from V and 2 from J, leaving 8 bases between them. The CDR3 extends over 13 amino acids. Germline V gene data show CDR1 as KGHSH and CDR2 as LQKENI. DNA for the CDR3: TGTGCCAGCTCAACGGGGGTCACAGATACGCAGTATTTT. Translating gives CASSTGVTDTQYF.

The V and J genes are TRBV4-3 and TRBJ1-2; D not resolved. V lost 0 bases and J lost 2, with 13 bases in between. CDR3 length: 16 amino acids. Per germline, CDR1 LGHNA and CDR2 YSLEER. This CDR3 reads CASSQDVGPLNYGYTF. The CDR3 DNA sequence: TGCGCCAGCAGCCAAGATGTAGGACCGTTGAACTATGGCTACACCTTC.

The table lists this clonotype with many counts. The chain carries TRBV20-1 and TRBJ2-7; 8 bases line up with TRBD2. V gave up 5 bases and J gave up 4 bases; unmatched junction bases: 7. Per germline, CDR1 DFQATT and CDR2 SNEGSKA (reference sequence). The CDR3 is 13 amino acids. The CDR3: CSAQGLDNYEQYF. Written as DNA, the CDR3 is TGCAGTGCTCAGGGACTAGATAATTACGAGCAGTACTTC.

This clonotype has at least ten counts. The genes are TRBV6-1 and TRBJ1-2; 12 bases are a match to TRBD1. The germline gives CDR1 MNHNS, CDR2 SASEGT. The CDR3 runs 15 residues. The junction had 5 bases not matched to a gene; V was cut back by 5 bases and J by 4 bases. The CDR3 spells CASSPGTGGFYGYTF. CDR3 DNA sequence: TGTGCCAGCAGTCCCGGGACAGGGGGCTTCTATGGCTACACCTTC.

In its sample, this clonotype was seen many times. V is TRBV12-3 or TRBV12-4 and J is TRBJ2-7, with 11 bases matching TRBD1. Germline trimming cut 7 bases from V and 10 bases from J; bases unmatched to any gene: 15. The CDR3 is 15 residues long. This CDR3 reads CASTPQGQGVREQYF. CDR3 bases: TGTGCCAGCACCCCCCAGGGACAGGGGGTTAGAGAACAGTACTTC.